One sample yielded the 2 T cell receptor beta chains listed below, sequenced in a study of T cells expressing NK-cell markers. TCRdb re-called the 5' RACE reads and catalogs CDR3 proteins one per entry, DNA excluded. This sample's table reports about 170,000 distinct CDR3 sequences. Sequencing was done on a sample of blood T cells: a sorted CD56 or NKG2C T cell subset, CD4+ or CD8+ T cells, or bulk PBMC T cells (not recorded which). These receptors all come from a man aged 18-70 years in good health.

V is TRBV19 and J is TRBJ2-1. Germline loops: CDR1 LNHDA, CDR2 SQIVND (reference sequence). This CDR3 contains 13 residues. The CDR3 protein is CATIGIDHNEQFF.

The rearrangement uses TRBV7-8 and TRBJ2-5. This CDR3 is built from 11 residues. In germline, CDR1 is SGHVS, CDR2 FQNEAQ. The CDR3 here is CASTLEETQYF. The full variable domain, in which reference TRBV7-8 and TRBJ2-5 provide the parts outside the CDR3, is GAGVSQSPRYKVAKRGQDVALRCDPISGHVSLFWYQQALGQGPEFLTYFQNEAQLDKSGLPSDRFFAERPEGSVSTLKIQRTQQEDSAVYLCASTLEETQYFGPGTRLLVL.